The 10 T cell receptor beta chains presented below share a single source sample, sequenced in a study of T-cell memory formation after mild COVID-19. MiXCR, applied by TCRdb to the 5' RACE reads, yields one record per CDR3 protein. The sample contains 60,000 to 65,000 distinct CDR3 sequences, roughly 10% of which appear only once. The sequencing sample was made of PBMCs or a T cell subset sorted from them (not recorded which). These TCRs come from a man younger than 35 who had mild COVID-19 (a few samples of this study predate the infection). Cell type and time point are not known.

The chain is built from TRBV6-1 and TRBJ2-2; 9 bases align to TRBD1. The junction had 6 bases not matched to a gene; V was cut back by 3 bases and J by 4 bases. In germline, CDR1 is MNHNS, CDR2 SASEGT. The CDR3 extends over 16 amino acids. This CDR3 reads CASSEDRGSSTGELFF. The CDR3 nucleotides read TGTGCCAGCAGTGAGGACAGGGGTAGTAGCACCGGGGAGCTGTTTTTT.

J is TRBJ2-6 and V is TRBV7-3; D is uncertain. This CDR3 is built from 15 residues. V lost 4 bases and J lost 0, with 7 bases in between. The V gene's germline CDR1 is SGHTA and CDR2 FQGTGA. The CDR3: CASSSQASGANVLTF. The DNA for the CDR3 is TGTGCCAGCAGCTCCCAGGCCTCTGGGGCCAACGTCCTGACTTTC.

The rearrangement links TRBV10-3 to TRBJ2-7; 7 bases agree with TRBD1. V lost 8 bases to trimming and J lost 2 bases; unmatched junction nucleotides: 9. Germline CDR1 and CDR2: ENHRY and SYGVKD. CDR3 length: 14 amino acids. The CDR3: CAIQDRFFPYEQYV. CDR3 DNA sequence: TGTGCCATCCAGGACAGGTTTTTTCCCTACGAGCAGTACGTC.

This clonotype was counted at least ten times. V usage is TRBV18 and J usage is TRBJ2-6; possible D gene TRBD1, 6 bases. Germline loops: CDR1 KGHSH, CDR2 LQKENI. The ends were cut back, 0 bases at V and 2 bases at J, with 8 bases in the middle. The CDR3 runs 16 residues. The CDR3 loop reads CASSPPTGTGANVLTF. Written as DNA, the CDR3 is TGTGCCAGCTCACCACCAACAGGGACTGGGGCCAACGTCCTGACTTTC.

This clonotype was counted ten times or more. V usage is TRBV20-1 and J usage is TRBJ2-7; D is possibly TRBD2 (5 bases). Trimming pared 2 bases from V and 1 base from J, leaving 12 bases between. Germline CDR1 reads DFQATT; CDR2 reads SNEGSKA (reference sequence). This CDR3 has 14 amino acids. This CDR3 is CSARPWRSSYEQYF. CDR3 nucleotide sequence: TGCAGTGCTAGACCCTGGAGGTCATCCTACGAGCAGTACTTC.

The CDR3 sequence: CASSSSGPAETQYF. The CDR3 DNA reads as TGTGCCAGCAGTTCATCGGGTCCGGCAGAGACCCAGTACTTC. The chain joins TRBV6-2 or TRBV6-3 to TRBJ2-5; D remains unclear. Trimming removed 4 bases from V and 4 bases from J, with 13 bases in between. Germline CDR1 is MNHEY and CDR2 is SVGEGT. The CDR3 length is 14 residues.

The sample holds many counts of this clonotype. The V and J genes are TRBV5-1 and TRBJ1-1, with D uncertain. The CDR3 spans 14 residues. The germline V and J ends were trimmed by 5 bases and 1 base, with 12 bases remaining between them. Per germline, CDR1 SGHRS and CDR2 YFSETQ. CDR3 region: CASRLGGENTEAFF. CDR3 sequence (DNA): TGCGCCAGCAGGCTTGGTGGGGAGAACACTGAAGCTTTCTTT.

V and J are TRBV7-8 and TRBJ1-1; D remains unclear. Trimming removed 5 bases from V and 1 base from J, with 11 bases in between. The CDR3 is 14 amino acids. Germline loops: CDR1 SGHVS, CDR2 FQNEAQ. CDR3 DNA: TGTGCCAGCAGCGAGGGCGCCCGGAACACTGAAGCTTTCTTT. Protein: CASSEGARNTEAFF.

This clonotype has more than one count but fewer than ten. The chain recombines TRBV5-1 with TRBJ1-2; a weak D match, TRBD1 (5 bases). Germline V gives CDR1 SGHRS, CDR2 YFSETQ. The germline V and J ends were trimmed by 5 bases and 2 bases, with 10 bases remaining between them. This CDR3 contains 13 residues. The CDR3 is CASRSGGNYGYTF. CDR3 bases: TGCGCCAGCAGGAGTGGGGGAAACTATGGCTACACCTTC.

This chain connects TRBV15 to TRBJ2-7; D possibly matches TRBD1 or TRBD2 (5 bases each). CDR3 length: 15 amino acids. Germline values: CDR1 LNHNV, CDR2 YYDKDF (reference sequence). The V end lost 2 bases, the J end lost 2 bases, and 13 bases lay between the germline ends. The CDR3 region is CATSRPGRAPYEQYF. CDR3 sequence (DNA): TGTGCCACCAGCAGACCGGGACGGGCGCCCTACGAGCAGTACTTC.